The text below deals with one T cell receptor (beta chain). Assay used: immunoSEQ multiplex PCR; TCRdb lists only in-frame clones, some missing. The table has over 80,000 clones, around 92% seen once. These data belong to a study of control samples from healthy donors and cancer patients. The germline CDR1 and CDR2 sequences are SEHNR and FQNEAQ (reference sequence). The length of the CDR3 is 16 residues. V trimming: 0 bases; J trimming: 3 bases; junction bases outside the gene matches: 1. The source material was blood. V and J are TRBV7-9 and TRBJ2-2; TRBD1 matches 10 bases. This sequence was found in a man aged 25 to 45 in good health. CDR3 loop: CASSLAGTGDTGELFF. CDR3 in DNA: TGTGCCAGCAGCTTAGCCGGGACAGGGGACACCGGGGAGCTGTTTTTT.